The rows below give T cell receptor beta chains drawn from one sample of a study of blood T cell repertoires in COVID-19. Only in-frame clones appear in the TCRdb table, and some are missing; sequencing was by immunoSEQ multiplex PCR. Among 200,000 to 300,000 clones listed, about 87% were seen once. Sequencing used peripheral blood. The origin of the receptors is a woman aged 55-70 years with COVID-19, enrolled during active disease. CDR3s leave out the opening cysteine and the closing phenylalanine or tryptophan. D genes are given only for firm matches.

v_gene	d_gene	j_gene	CDR3aa
TRBV7-9	.	TRBJ1-1	ASSSRRSLGDEAF
TRBV19	TRBD2	TRBJ2-1	ASSVAGGQVEQF
TRBV2	.	TRBJ2-5	ASSAGVGETQY
TRBV5-1	TRBD2	TRBJ2-5	ASSSSSGIAGGTQY
TRBV6-2/TRBV6-3	TRBD2	TRBJ2-1	ASSRISGTSIPNEQF
TRBV19	.	TRBJ1-1	ASSIGGGRTEAF
TRBV27	TRBD1	TRBJ2-1	ASRIRTGSSPARNEQF
TRBV4-1	TRBD1	TRBJ1-5	ASSQDRGSNQPQH
TRBV2	TRBD1	TRBJ1-6	ASSAGGNSPLH
TRBV27	TRBD1	TRBJ1-2	ASRRGQGAHGYT
TRBV13	.	TRBJ1-1	ASSLDPDTEAF
TRBV3-1/TRBV3-2	.	TRBJ2-2	ASSQDRYAGTGELF
TRBV28	TRBD1	TRBJ1-6	ASIVTGGNSPLH
TRBV24-1	.	TRBJ1-1	ATKDRRGTEAF
TRBV30	.	TRBJ1-4	AWSPGPRVGGEKLF
TRBV5-1	.	TRBJ2-2	ASSLAVAENTGELF
TRBV29-1	TRBD2	TRBJ2-2	STLAGHTGELF